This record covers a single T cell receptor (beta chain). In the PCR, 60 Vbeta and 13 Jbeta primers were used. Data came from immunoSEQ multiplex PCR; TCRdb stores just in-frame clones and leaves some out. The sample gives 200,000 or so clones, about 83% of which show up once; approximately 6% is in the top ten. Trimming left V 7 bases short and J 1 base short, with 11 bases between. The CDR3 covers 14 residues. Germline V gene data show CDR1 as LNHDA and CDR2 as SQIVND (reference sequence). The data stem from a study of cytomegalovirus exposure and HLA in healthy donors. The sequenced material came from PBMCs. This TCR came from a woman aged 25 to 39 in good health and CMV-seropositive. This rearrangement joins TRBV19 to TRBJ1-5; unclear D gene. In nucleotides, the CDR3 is TGTGCCAGTACCCAGGAAAGAAGCAATCAGCCCCAGCATTTT. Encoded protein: CASTQERSNQPQHF. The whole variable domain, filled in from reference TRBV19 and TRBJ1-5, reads DGGITQSPKYLFRKEGQNVTLSCEQNLNHDAMYWYRQDPGQGLRLIYYSQIVNDFQKGDIAEGYSVSREKKESFPLTVTSAQKNPTAFYLCASTQERSNQPQHFGDGTRLSIL.